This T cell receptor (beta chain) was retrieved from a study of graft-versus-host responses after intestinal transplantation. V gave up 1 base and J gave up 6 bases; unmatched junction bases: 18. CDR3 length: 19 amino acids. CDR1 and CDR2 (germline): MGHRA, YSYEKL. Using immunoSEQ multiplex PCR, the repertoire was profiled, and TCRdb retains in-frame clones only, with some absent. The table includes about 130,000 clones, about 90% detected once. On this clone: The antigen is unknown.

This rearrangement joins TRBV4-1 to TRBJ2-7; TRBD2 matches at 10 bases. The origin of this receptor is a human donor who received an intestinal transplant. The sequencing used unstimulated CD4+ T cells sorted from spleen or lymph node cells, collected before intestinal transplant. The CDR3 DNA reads TGCGCCAGCAGCCAAGCGGCAGGACTAGCGGACCATGGGAGGTCCGAGCAGTACTTC. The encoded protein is CASSQAAGLADHGRSEQYF.